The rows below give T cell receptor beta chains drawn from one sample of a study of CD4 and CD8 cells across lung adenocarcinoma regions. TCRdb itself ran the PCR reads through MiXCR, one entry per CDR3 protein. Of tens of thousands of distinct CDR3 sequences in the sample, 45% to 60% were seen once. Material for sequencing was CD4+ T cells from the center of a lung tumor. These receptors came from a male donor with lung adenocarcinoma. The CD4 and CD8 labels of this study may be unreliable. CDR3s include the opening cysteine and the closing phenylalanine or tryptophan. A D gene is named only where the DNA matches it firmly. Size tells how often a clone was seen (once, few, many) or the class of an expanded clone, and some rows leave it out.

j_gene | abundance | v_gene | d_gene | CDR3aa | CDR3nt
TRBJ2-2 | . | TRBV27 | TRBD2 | CASSSSGRAETQFF | TGTGCCAGCAGTTCTAGCGGGCGAGCCGAGACGCAGTTTTTT
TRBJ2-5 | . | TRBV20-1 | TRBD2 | CSAGLAGRVGQETQYF | TGCAGTGCTGGACTAGCGGGGAGAGTAGGTCAAGAGACCCAGTACTTC
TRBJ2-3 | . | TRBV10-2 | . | CASSPQVASTDTLYF | TGCGCCAGCTCCCCACAGGTAGCGAGCACAGATACGCTGTATTTT
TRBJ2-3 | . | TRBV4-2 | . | CASSQDGATAKNMQYF | TGTGCCAGCAGCCAAGACGGCGCAACCGCCAAAAATATGCAGTATTTC
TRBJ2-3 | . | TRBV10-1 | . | CASGANGGGDRETQYF | TGCGCCAGCGGGGCTAATGGGGGGGGGGACAGAGAGACGCAGTATTTT
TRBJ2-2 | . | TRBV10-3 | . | CVRGFPGVGTGALYF | .
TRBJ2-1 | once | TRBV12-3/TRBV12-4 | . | CASSALGGATDEQFF | TGTGCCAGCAGCGCGTTGGGCGGGGCTACAGATGAGCAGTTTTTC
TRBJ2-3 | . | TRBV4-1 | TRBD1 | CASSHLDRGTDTQYF | TGCGCCAGCAGCCACCTGGACAGGGGGACAGATACGCAGTATTTT
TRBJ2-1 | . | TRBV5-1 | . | CASSFSQAYNEQFF | TGCGCCAGCAGCTTCAGCCAGGCCTACAATGAGCAGTTCTTC
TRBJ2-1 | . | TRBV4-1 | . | CASSQDGSGDEQFF | TGCGCCAGCAGCCAAGATGGGTCGGGGGATGAGCAGTTCTTC
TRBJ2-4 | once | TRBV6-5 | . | CASSYWRLSAKNTQYF | TGTGCCAGCAGTTACTGGCGCCTGTCTGCCAAAAATACTCAGTATTTC
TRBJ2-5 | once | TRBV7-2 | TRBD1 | CASSSRQGEDTQYF | TGTGCCAGCAGCAGTCGACAGGGTGAAGACACCCAGTACTTC
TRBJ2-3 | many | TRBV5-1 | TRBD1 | CASSVQGGADTQYF | TGCGCCAGCAGCGTACAGGGGGGCGCAGATACGCAGTATTTT
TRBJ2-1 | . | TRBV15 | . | CATSRGVLRPEQFF | TGTGCCACCAGCAGAGGAGTCCTCCGCCCTGAGCAGTTCTTC
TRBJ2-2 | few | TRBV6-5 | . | CASSYFASASGPPTGELFF | TGTGCCAGCAGTTACTTCGCGTCGGCGTCCGGCCCACCCACCGGGGAGCTGTTTTTT
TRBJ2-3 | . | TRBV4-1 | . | CATSPGGRNPDTQYF | TGCGCCACGAGCCCCGGGGGTCGTAACCCAGATACCCAGTATTTC
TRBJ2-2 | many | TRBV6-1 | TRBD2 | CASSKLGGGTGELFF | TGTGCCAGCAGTAAACTGGGGGGGGGGACCGGGGAGCTGTTTTTT
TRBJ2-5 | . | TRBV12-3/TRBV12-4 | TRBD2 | CALRGCGRVATGVSGQDTQYF | TGTGCCTTACGGGGCTGCGGGAGGGTGGCTACTGGGGTGAGTGGCCAAGATACCCAGTATTTC
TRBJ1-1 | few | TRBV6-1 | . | CASTAREGTEAFF | TGTGCCAGCACCGCTCGGGAGGGTACTGAAGCTTTCTTT
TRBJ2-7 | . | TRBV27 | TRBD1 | CASGDRAPVYEQYF | TGTGCCAGCGGGGACAGGGCCCCAGTCTACGAGCAGTACTTC
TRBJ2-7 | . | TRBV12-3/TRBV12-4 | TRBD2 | CASSLIAGLDNEQYF | TGTGCCAGCAGTTTAATAGCGGGACTAGACAATGAGCAGTACTTC
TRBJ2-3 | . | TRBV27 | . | CARAPGLRAKDTQYF | TGTGCCCGCGCCCCGGGGCTGAGAGCCAAAGACACGCAGTACTTT
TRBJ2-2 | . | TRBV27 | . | CASSLANTGELFF | TGTGCCAGCAGTTTAGCGAACACCGGGGAGCTGTTTTTT
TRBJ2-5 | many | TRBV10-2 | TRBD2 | CASRAQVAGRGETQYF | TGCGCCAGCAGAGCCCAGGTAGCGGGCCGAGGAGAGACCCAGTACTTC
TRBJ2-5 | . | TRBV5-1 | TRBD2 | CASSLSGIGETQYF | TGCGCCAGCAGCTTAAGCGGGATAGGAGAGACCCAGTACTTC
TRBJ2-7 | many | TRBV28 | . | CASRGTMSYEQYF | TGTGCCAGCAGGGGGACAATGTCCTACGAGCAGTACTTC
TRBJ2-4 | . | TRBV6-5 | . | CASSYLASAAKNIQYF | TGTGCCAGCAGTTACCTCGCTAGCGCGGCCAAAAACATTCAGTACTTC
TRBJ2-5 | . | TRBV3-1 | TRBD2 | CASSPTSGRRETQYF | TGTGCCAGCAGCCCGACTAGCGGGAGACGGGAGACCCAGTACTTC
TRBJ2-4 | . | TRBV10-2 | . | CASLGGRAKDIQYF | TGTGCCAGCCTCGGAGGACGTGCCAAAGACATCCAGTACTTC
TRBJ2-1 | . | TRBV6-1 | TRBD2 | CASSELAGNTGEQFF | TGTGCCAGCAGTGAGCTAGCGGGAAACACCGGGGAGCAGTTTTTC